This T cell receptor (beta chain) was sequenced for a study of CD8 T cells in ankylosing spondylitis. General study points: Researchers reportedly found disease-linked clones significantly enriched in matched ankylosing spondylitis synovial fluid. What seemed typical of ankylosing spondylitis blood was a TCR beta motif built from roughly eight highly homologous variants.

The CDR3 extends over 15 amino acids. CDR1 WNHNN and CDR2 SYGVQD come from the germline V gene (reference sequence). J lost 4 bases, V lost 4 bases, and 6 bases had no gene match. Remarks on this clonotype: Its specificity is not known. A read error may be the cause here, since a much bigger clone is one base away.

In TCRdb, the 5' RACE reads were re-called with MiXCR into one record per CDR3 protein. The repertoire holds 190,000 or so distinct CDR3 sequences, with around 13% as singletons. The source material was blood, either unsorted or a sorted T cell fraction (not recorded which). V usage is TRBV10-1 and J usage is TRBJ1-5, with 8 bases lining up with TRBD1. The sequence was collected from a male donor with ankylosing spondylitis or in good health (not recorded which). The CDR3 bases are TGCGCCAGCAGTGGGGGTCACAGGGGGAATCAGCCCCAGCATTTT. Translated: CASSGGHRGNQPQHF.